This is a list of T cell receptor beta chains from one sample in a study of T cells in Graves' hyperthyroidism and ophthalmopathy. TCRdb re-derived calls from the multiplex PCR reads in MiXCR, one entry per CDR3 protein. Counted here are under 400,000 distinct CDR3 sequences, about 13% occurring once; the ten biggest clones make up roughly 8.3%. Material for sequencing was blood. The receptors shown here come from a woman aged 18-29 years with Graves' hyperthyroidism. CDR3s include the opening cysteine and the closing phenylalanine or tryptophan. Each record gives: D gene, clone size, J gene, V gene, CDR3 protein, CDR3 DNA. A D gene is named only where the DNA matches it firmly. Some rows mark clone size as missing; the rest say once, few, many or name a class of expanded clone.

D: .; size: .; J: TRBJ1-5; V: TRBV7-9; CDR3: CASTSDRSNQPQHF; DNA: TGTGCCAGCACCTCGGACCGAAGCAATCAGCCCCAGCATTTT
D: TRBD2; size: .; J: TRBJ2-1; V: TRBV3-1; CDR3: CASSRVRTSGTFSSYNEQFF; DNA: TGTGCCAGCAGCCGAGTTAGGACTAGCGGGACATTTAGCTCCTACAATGAGCAGTTCTTC
D: .; size: many; J: TRBJ1-1; V: TRBV20-1; CDR3: CSVEGEGNTEAFF; DNA: TGCAGTGTAGAGGGGGAGGGGAACACTGAAGCTTTCTTT
D: .; size: once; J: TRBJ2-1; V: TRBV5-4; CDR3: CASSLGLDEGYEQFF; DNA: TGTGCCAGCAGCTTGGGACTGGATGAGGGATATGAGCAGTTCTTC
D: .; size: many; J: TRBJ2-1; V: TRBV20-1; CDR3: CSARPLRNEQFF; DNA: TGCAGTGCTCGCCCCTTGCGGAATGAGCAGTTCTTC
D: TRBD2; size: .; J: TRBJ2-1; V: TRBV7-9; CDR3: CASSRIAGTYNEQFF; DNA: TGTGCCAGCAGCCGAATAGCGGGGACCTACAATGAGCAGTTCTTC
D: .; size: many; J: TRBJ2-5; V: TRBV7-2; CDR3: CASSYRTQETQYF; DNA: TGTGCCAGCAGCTACCGGACCCAAGAGACCCAGTACTTC
D: .; size: many; J: TRBJ1-2; V: TRBV20-1; CDR3: CSAREIPRHRFGYTF; DNA: TGCAGTGCTAGAGAGATTCCCCGGCACAGGTTTGGCTACACCTTC
D: TRBD1; size: many; J: TRBJ1-2; V: TRBV27; CDR3: CASSPRTTGEGGYTF; DNA: TGTGCCAGCAGTCCACGGACAACAGGGGAGGGCGGCTACACCTTC
D: .; size: few; J: TRBJ1-3; V: TRBV10-3; CDR3: CAISDPGLTNTIYF; DNA: TGTGCCATCAGTGATCCAGGGCTGACAAACACCATATATTTT